These T cell receptor beta chains were read from a single sample in a study of OX40 agonist ivuxolimab in advanced cancers. Measured with immunoSEQ multiplex PCR; TCRdb has only the in-frame clones, and not every one. The sample yields about 110,000 clones, roughly nine tenths seen once. Sequences were derived from CD4+ or CD8+ T cells sorted from blood, sampled in a trial of the OX40 agonist ivuxolimab. The receptors originated from an adult with an advanced solid tumor such as melanoma, head and neck, liver or kidney cancer. The CDR3 runs from the conserved cysteine through the conserved F or W. Fields, in order: J gene, clone size, D gene, V gene, CDR3 DNA, CDR3 protein. The D gene is left open where the match is weak. Expanded clones get a size class; other rows say once, few or many, or leave the size out.

j_gene: TRBJ2-2; abundance: .; d_gene: .; v_gene: TRBV30; CDR3nt: TGTGCCTGGAGAAGGGCGGGACACACCGGGGAGCTGTTTTTT; CDR3aa: CAWRRAGHTGELFF
j_gene: TRBJ2-1; abundance: .; d_gene: TRBD1; v_gene: TRBV29-1; CDR3nt: TGCAGCGCCTACCCCGGACAGGGGGCAGAGCAGTTCTTC; CDR3aa: CSAYPGQGAEQFF
j_gene: TRBJ2-1; abundance: .; d_gene: .; v_gene: TRBV7-9; CDR3nt: TGTGCCAGCAGCTTTTATATCGGGGGTTACTACAATGAGCAGTTCTTC; CDR3aa: CASSFYIGGYYNEQFF
j_gene: TRBJ1-1; abundance: .; d_gene: .; v_gene: TRBV6-9; CDR3nt: TGTGCCAGCAGTTCAGGGGTGGAGGACACTGAAGCTTTCTTT; CDR3aa: CASSSGVEDTEAFF
j_gene: TRBJ1-4; abundance: once; d_gene: .; v_gene: TRBV28; CDR3nt: TGTGCCAGCAGTTTTGGGGGAAGTGGGACTAATGAAAAACTGTTTTTT; CDR3aa: CASSFGGSGTNEKLFF
j_gene: TRBJ2-1; abundance: .; d_gene: TRBD2; v_gene: TRBV28; CDR3nt: TGTGCCAGCAGCCGCTCTAGCGGGAGGGTTTACAATGAGCAGTTCTTC; CDR3aa: CASSRSSGRVYNEQFF
j_gene: TRBJ1-1; abundance: few; d_gene: .; v_gene: TRBV30; CDR3nt: TGTGCCTGGAGTGTAGTGAGGGGGGATACTGAAGCTTTCTTT; CDR3aa: CAWSVVRGDTEAFF
j_gene: TRBJ2-5; abundance: .; d_gene: .; v_gene: TRBV5-4; CDR3nt: TGTGCCAGCAGCAGTGGACTAAACCGGGGAGAGACCCAGTACTTC; CDR3aa: CASSSGLNRGETQYF
j_gene: TRBJ1-5; abundance: .; d_gene: .; v_gene: TRBV7-9; CDR3nt: TGTGCCAGCAGCTTAGGGGGGACTTTGAATCAGCCCCAGCATTTT; CDR3aa: CASSLGGTLNQPQHF
j_gene: TRBJ1-1; abundance: .; d_gene: TRBD1; v_gene: TRBV6-5; CDR3nt: TGTGCCAGCAGCCGGGACAGGGGTGCTGAAGCTTTCTTT; CDR3aa: CASSRDRGAEAFF
j_gene: TRBJ2-7; abundance: .; d_gene: .; v_gene: TRBV5-4; CDR3nt: TGTGCCAGCAGCTTGGCAGGGTTAAACGAGCAGTACTTC; CDR3aa: CASSLAGLNEQYF
j_gene: TRBJ1-1; abundance: .; d_gene: .; v_gene: TRBV7-9; CDR3nt: TGTGCCAGCAGCTTAGGAGCGAACACTGAAGCTTTCTTT; CDR3aa: CASSLGANTEAFF
j_gene: TRBJ1-1; abundance: .; d_gene: .; v_gene: TRBV7-9; CDR3nt: TGTGCCAGCAGCTTAGCGGGCCGGCTTGAAGCTTTCTTT; CDR3aa: CASSLAGRLEAFF
j_gene: TRBJ1-1; abundance: .; d_gene: TRBD1; v_gene: TRBV4-1; CDR3nt: TGCGCCAGCAGCCCCACATTAAGGCGGACAGGCGTGAACACTGAAGCTTTCTTT; CDR3aa: CASSPTLRRTGVNTEAFF
j_gene: TRBJ2-7; abundance: .; d_gene: .; v_gene: TRBV6-1; CDR3nt: TGTGCCAGCAGTGAAAGGCAGGCGAGGTCCTACGAGCAGTACTTC; CDR3aa: CASSERQARSYEQYF
j_gene: TRBJ1-1; abundance: few; d_gene: .; v_gene: TRBV7-8; CDR3nt: TGTGCCAGCAGCGCTTTATACGCTGAAGCTTTCTTT; CDR3aa: CASSALYAEAFF
j_gene: TRBJ1-3; abundance: .; d_gene: .; v_gene: TRBV4-3; CDR3nt: TGCGCCAGCAGCCAGGGGGCACAGGGACCTGGTGGAAACACCATATATTTT; CDR3aa: CASSQGAQGPGGNTIYF
j_gene: TRBJ1-1; abundance: .; d_gene: .; v_gene: TRBV7-3; CDR3nt: TGTGCCAGCGCGGCACTAAGGAACACTGAAGCTTTCTTT; CDR3aa: CASAALRNTEAFF
j_gene: TRBJ1-1; abundance: .; d_gene: TRBD1; v_gene: TRBV7-8; CDR3nt: TGTGCCAGCAGCTTAGGCTCGACAGGGGGCAACACTGAAGCTTTCTTT; CDR3aa: CASSLGSTGGNTEAFF
j_gene: TRBJ2-5; abundance: .; d_gene: .; v_gene: TRBV15; CDR3nt: TGTGCCACCAGCAGAGATCGGAGCGAGACCCAGTACTTC; CDR3aa: CATSRDRSETQYF
j_gene: TRBJ1-1; abundance: once; d_gene: .; v_gene: TRBV19; CDR3nt: TGTGCCAGTAATCCAGGGCTGGGCACTGAAGCTTTCTTT; CDR3aa: CASNPGLGTEAFF
j_gene: TRBJ1-1; abundance: .; d_gene: TRBD1; v_gene: TRBV19; CDR3nt: TGTGCCAGTAGTGTGGACAGGGGCCTATCGAACACTGAAGCTTTCTTT; CDR3aa: CASSVDRGLSNTEAFF
j_gene: TRBJ2-1; abundance: .; d_gene: .; v_gene: TRBV2; CDR3nt: TGTGCCAGCAGTGAGGCGTTCCGGAGCTCCTACAATGAGCAGTTCTTC; CDR3aa: CASSEAFRSSYNEQFF
j_gene: TRBJ2-1; abundance: few; d_gene: TRBD2; v_gene: TRBV18; CDR3nt: TGTGCCAGCTCACAAAAAAGCGGGGGGGGATTCTCCTACAATGAGCAGTTCTTC; CDR3aa: CASSQKSGGGFSYNEQFF
j_gene: TRBJ1-1; abundance: .; d_gene: TRBD1; v_gene: TRBV19; CDR3nt: TGTGCCAGTAGTATAAAGACAGGGATCGGGGTCCGAATCACTGAAGCTTTCTTT; CDR3aa: CASSIKTGIGVRITEAFF
j_gene: TRBJ2-7; abundance: .; d_gene: TRBD2; v_gene: TRBV30; CDR3nt: TGTGCCTGGAGTGTACGGTATGAATCGCGGGGGGCCTCCTACGAGCAGTACTTC; CDR3aa: CAWSVRYESRGASYEQYF
j_gene: TRBJ2-7; abundance: .; d_gene: TRBD1; v_gene: TRBV5-1; CDR3nt: TGCGCCAGTCAATCGGGGACAGGGGCCTACGAGCAGTACTTC; CDR3aa: CASQSGTGAYEQYF
j_gene: TRBJ1-2; abundance: .; d_gene: TRBD1; v_gene: TRBV18; CDR3nt: TGTGCCAGCTCATCGAGCTCTCAGGGGGCGCATGGCTACACCTTC; CDR3aa: CASSSSSQGAHGYTF
j_gene: TRBJ1-2; abundance: .; d_gene: .; v_gene: TRBV2; CDR3nt: TGTGCCAGCAAGAGTCTACTGAGGGGCTACACCTTC; CDR3aa: CASKSLLRGYTF
j_gene: TRBJ1-4; abundance: .; d_gene: .; v_gene: TRBV9; CDR3nt: TGTGCCAGCAGTCCAACCCCGCGGCCTAATGAAAAACTGTTTTTT; CDR3aa: CASSPTPRPNEKLFF
j_gene: TRBJ1-2; abundance: .; d_gene: TRBD1; v_gene: TRBV19; CDR3nt: TGTGCCAGTAGTATAGGCGACAGGGGGAGAGGGTATGGCTACACCTTC; CDR3aa: CASSIGDRGRGYGYTF
j_gene: TRBJ1-4; abundance: .; d_gene: .; v_gene: TRBV6-5; CDR3nt: TGTGCCAGCAGGGAGAGAGTCAGGAATGAAAAACTGTTTTTT; CDR3aa: CASRERVRNEKLFF
j_gene: TRBJ1-2; abundance: .; d_gene: .; v_gene: TRBV6-4; CDR3nt: TGTGCCAGCTCCCGGGGCCCAGGAAACTATGGCTACACCTTC; CDR3aa: CASSRGPGNYGYTF
j_gene: TRBJ2-1; abundance: .; d_gene: .; v_gene: TRBV27; CDR3nt: TGTGCCAGCAGTCGTTGGGGCGATGAGCAGTTCTTC; CDR3aa: CASSRWGDEQFF
j_gene: TRBJ2-1; abundance: .; d_gene: TRBD1; v_gene: TRBV7-2; CDR3nt: TGTGCCAGCAGCTTCGGACAGGGAGGTAATGAGCAGTTCTTC; CDR3aa: CASSFGQGGNEQFF
j_gene: TRBJ1-4; abundance: .; d_gene: .; v_gene: TRBV5-1; CDR3nt: TGCGCCAGCAGCTTGGAGGGCAGGGCGACAACTAATGAAAAACTGTTTTTT; CDR3aa: CASSLEGRATTNEKLFF
j_gene: TRBJ2-7; abundance: .; d_gene: .; v_gene: TRBV7-7; CDR3nt: TGTGCTAGCAGCTTAGCGGGGACAGAATCCTACGAGCAGTACTTC; CDR3aa: CASSLAGTESYEQYF
j_gene: TRBJ2-5; abundance: .; d_gene: .; v_gene: TRBV4-1; CDR3nt: TGCGCCAGCAGCCGATGGGACCGTGGGGCATCAGAGACCCAGTACTTC; CDR3aa: CASSRWDRGASETQYF
j_gene: TRBJ2-1; abundance: .; d_gene: TRBD1; v_gene: TRBV6-1; CDR3nt: TGTGCCAGCAGTGAAGCAGGGGGCATAAATGAGCAGTTCTTC; CDR3aa: CASSEAGGINEQFF
j_gene: TRBJ2-2; abundance: .; d_gene: .; v_gene: TRBV18; CDR3nt: TGTGCCAGCTCACCAAATGAGGATGGGGAGCTGTTTTTT; CDR3aa: CASSPNEDGELFF
j_gene: TRBJ2-2; abundance: .; d_gene: TRBD1; v_gene: TRBV5-6; CDR3nt: TGTGCCAGCAGCAGACTCCAGGGGGCGGTGAACGGGGAGCTGTTTTTT; CDR3aa: CASSRLQGAVNGELFF
j_gene: TRBJ1-3; abundance: .; d_gene: TRBD1; v_gene: TRBV7-2; CDR3nt: TGTGCCAGCAGCTTATCACCGACAGGGTCTGGAAACACCATATATTTT; CDR3aa: CASSLSPTGSGNTIYF
j_gene: TRBJ2-5; abundance: .; d_gene: .; v_gene: TRBV5-6; CDR3nt: TGTGCCAGCAGCTTGGCCACAGGGAAAGAGACCCAGTACTTC; CDR3aa: CASSLATGKETQYF
j_gene: TRBJ1-1; abundance: .; d_gene: TRBD1; v_gene: TRBV28; CDR3nt: TGTGCCAGCAGTTCACACAGGGGGCTCGAGATGAACACTGAAGCTTTCTTT; CDR3aa: CASSSHRGLEMNTEAFF